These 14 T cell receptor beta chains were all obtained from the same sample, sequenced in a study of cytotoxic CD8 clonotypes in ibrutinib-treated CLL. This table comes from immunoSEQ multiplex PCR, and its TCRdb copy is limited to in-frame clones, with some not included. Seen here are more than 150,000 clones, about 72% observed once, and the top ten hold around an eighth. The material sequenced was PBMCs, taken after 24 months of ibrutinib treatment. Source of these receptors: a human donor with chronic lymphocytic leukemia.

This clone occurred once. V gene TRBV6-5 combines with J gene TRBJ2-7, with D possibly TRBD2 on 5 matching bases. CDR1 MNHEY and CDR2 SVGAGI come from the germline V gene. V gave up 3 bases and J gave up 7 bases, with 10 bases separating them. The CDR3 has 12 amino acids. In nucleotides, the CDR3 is TGTGCCAGCAGTTATCGGCGCGGGGAGCAGTACTTC. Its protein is CASSYRRGEQYF.

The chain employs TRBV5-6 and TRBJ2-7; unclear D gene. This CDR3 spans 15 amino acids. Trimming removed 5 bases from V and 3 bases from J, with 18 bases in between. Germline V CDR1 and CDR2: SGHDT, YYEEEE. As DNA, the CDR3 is TGTGCCAGCAGGGTATTGGCTTCAGCTTACTACGAGCAGTACTTC. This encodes CASRVLASAYYEQYF.

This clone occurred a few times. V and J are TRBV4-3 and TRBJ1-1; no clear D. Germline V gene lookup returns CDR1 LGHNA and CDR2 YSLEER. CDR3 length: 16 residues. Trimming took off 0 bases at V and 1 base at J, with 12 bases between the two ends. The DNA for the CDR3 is TGCGCCAGCAGCCAAGAAAGGGTGCGAAAGAACACTGAAGCTTTCTTT. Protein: CASSQERVRKNTEAFF.

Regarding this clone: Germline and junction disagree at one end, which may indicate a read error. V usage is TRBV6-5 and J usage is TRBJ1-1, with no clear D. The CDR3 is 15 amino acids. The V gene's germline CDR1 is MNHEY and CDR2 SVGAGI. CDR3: CASSYGMGMKTEAFF. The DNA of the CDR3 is TGTGCCAGCAGTTACGGGATGGGGATGAAGACTGAAGCTTTCTTT.

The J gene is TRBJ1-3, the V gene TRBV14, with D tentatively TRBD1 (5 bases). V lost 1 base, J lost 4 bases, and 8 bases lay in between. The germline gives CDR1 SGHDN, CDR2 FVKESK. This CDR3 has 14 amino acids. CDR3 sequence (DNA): TGTGCCAGCAGCCAAGCAGGGATGGGAAACACCATATATTTT. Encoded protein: CASSQAGMGNTIYF.

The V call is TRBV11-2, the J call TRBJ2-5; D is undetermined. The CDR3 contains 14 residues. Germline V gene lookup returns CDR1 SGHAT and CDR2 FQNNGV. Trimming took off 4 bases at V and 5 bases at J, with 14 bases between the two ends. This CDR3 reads CASSYWTSSETQYF. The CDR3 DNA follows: TGTGCCAGCAGCTACTGGACCTCATCCGAGACCCAGTACTTC.

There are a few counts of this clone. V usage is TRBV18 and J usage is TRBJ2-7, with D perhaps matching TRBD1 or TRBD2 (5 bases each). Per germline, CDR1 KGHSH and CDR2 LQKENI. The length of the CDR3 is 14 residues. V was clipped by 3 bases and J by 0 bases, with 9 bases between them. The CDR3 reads CASSPLGPSYEQYF. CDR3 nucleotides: TGTGCCAGCTCACCTTTGGGACCCTCCTACGAGCAGTACTTC.

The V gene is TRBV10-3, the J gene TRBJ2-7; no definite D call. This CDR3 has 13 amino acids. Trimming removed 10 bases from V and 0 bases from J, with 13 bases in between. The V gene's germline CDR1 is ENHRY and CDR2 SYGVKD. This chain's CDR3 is CATVSSSSYEQYF. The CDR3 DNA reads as TGTGCCACGGTGTCTTCGAGCTCCTACGAGCAGTACTTC.

The CDR3 loop is CASSPQLNTEAFF. CDR3 coding DNA: TGTGCCAGCTCACCACAGTTGAACACTGAAGCTTTCTTT. V and J are TRBV18 and TRBJ1-1; no reliable D call. V shed 1 base and J shed 0 bases, with 3 bases lying between them. The CDR3 loop spans 13 amino acids. Germline CDR1 is KGHSH and CDR2 is LQKENI.

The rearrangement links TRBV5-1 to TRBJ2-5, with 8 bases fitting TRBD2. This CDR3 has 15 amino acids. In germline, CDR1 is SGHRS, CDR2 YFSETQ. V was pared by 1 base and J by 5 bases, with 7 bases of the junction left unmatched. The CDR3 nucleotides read TGCGCCAGCAGCTTGTTAGGGACTAGTATCGAGACCCAGTACTTC. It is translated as CASSLLGTSIETQYF.

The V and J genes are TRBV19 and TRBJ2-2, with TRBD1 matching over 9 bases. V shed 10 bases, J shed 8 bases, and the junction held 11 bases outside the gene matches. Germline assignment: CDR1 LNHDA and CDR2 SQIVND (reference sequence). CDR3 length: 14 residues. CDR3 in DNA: TGTGCCACAACAGGGGGCCAACCTCCTGGGGAGCTGTTTTTT. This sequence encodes CATTGGQPPGELFF.

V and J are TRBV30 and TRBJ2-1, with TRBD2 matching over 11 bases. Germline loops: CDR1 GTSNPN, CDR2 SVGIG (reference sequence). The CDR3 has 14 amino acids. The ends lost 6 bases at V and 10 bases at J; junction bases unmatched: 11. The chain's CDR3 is CACRTSGLLAEQFF. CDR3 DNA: TGTGCCTGCAGGACTAGCGGGCTGCTCGCAGAGCAGTTCTTC.

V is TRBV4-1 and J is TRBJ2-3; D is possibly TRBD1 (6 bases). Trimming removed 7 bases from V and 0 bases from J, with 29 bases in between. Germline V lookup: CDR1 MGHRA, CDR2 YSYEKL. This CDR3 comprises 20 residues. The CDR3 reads CASTLSQGTGDFRSTDTQYF. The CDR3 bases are TGCGCCAGCACCCTATCTCAGGGGACCGGAGACTTTAGGAGCACAGATACGCAGTATTTT.

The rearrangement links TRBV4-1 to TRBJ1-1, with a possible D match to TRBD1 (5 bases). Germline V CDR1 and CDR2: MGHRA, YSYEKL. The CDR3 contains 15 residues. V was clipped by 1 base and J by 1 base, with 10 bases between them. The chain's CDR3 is CASSQAGQGNTEAFF. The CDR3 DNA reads TGCGCCAGCAGCCAAGCAGGTCAGGGGAACACTGAAGCTTTCTTT.